This T cell receptor (beta chain) was identified during a study of CD8 T cells in Susac syndrome. The CDR3 sequence is 17 residues long. Germline V lookup: CDR1 SGHDN, CDR2 FVKESK. V gave up 5 bases and J gave up 0 bases; unmatched junction bases: 9. cDNA came from around 0.5 to 1 ug RNA primed by random hexamers. immunoSEQ multiplex PCR amplified TCR beta CDR3 across 54 Vbeta, 13 Jbeta. TCRdb re-called the immunoSEQ multiplex PCR reads with MiXCR, one entry per CDR3 protein. Altogether 50,000 to 65,000 distinct CDR3 sequences are present, 90% to 95% being singletons, with the ten largest covering about 0.21%. TCR beta was sequenced from blood CD8+ and CD4+ T cells. Healthy donors served as the controls. They were matched for age and sex.

The chain combines TRBV14 with TRBJ1-2; 10 bases are shared with TRBD1. Sequenced input: CD8+ T cells from PBMCs. The TCR comes from a human donor in good health. The CDR3 loop reads CASSIRDRGRSNYGYTF. CDR3 DNA sequence: TGTGCCAGCAGCATCCGGGACAGGGGACGTTCTAACTATGGCTACACCTTC. The variable domain in full, with the rest retrieved from reference TRBV14 and TRBJ1-2, is EAGVTQFPSHSVIEKGQTVTLRCDPISGHDNLYWYRRVMGKEIKFLLHFVKESKQDESGMPNNRFLAERTGGTYSTLKVQPAELEDSGVYFCASSIRDRGRSNYGYTFGSGTRLTVV.